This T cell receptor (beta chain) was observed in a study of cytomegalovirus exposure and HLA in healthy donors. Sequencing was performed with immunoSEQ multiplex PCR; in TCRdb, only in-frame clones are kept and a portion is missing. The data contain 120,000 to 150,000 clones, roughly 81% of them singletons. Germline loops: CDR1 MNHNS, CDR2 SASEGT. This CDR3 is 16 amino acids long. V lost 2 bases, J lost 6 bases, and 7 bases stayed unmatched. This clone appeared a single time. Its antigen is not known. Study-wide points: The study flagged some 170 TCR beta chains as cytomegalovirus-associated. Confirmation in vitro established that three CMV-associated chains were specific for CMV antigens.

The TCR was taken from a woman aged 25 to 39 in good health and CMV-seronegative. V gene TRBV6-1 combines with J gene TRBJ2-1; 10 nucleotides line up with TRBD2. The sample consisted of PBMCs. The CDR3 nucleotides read TGTGCCAGCAGTGAAAAGGGGACTAGCGAAGGCAATGAGCAGTTCTTC. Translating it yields CASSEKGTSEGNEQFF.